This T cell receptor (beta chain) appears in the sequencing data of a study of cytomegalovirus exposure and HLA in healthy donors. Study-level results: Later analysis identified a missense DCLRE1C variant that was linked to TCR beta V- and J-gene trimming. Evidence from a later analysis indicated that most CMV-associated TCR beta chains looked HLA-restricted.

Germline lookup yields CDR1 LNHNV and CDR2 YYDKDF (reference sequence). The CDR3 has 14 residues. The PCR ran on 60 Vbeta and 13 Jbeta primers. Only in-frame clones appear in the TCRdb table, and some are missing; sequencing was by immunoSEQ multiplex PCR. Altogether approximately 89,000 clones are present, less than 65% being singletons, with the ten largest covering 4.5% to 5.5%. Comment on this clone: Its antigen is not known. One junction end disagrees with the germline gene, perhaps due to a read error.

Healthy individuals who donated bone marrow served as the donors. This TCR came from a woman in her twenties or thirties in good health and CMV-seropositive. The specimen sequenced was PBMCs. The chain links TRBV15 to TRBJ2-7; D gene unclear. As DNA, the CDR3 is TGTGCCACCAGCAGAGAAATACCTTCCTACGCGCAGTACTTC. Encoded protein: CATSREIPSYAQYF.